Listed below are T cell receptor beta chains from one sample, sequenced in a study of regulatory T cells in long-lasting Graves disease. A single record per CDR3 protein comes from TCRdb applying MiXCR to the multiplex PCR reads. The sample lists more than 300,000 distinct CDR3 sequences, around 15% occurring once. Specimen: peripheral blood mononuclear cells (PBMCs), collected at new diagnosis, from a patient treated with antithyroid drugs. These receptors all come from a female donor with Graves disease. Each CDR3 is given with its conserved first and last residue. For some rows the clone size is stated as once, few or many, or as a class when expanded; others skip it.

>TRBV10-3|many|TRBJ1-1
CGISESTLNTEAFF
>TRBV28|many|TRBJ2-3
CASSLFTRVSDTQYF
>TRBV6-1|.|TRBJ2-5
CASSERDWVETQYF
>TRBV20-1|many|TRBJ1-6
CSAQQTGGDSPLHF
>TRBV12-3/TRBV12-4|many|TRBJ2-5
CASSPPGPQETQYF
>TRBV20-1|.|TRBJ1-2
CSARGERGGDDGYTF
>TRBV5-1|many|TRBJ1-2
CASSFLRQATKEDVIYGYTF
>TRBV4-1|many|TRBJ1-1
CASRPQGRNTEAFF
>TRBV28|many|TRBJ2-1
CASRILASSSYNEQFF
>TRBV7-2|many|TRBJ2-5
CASSLTSGGDGETQYF
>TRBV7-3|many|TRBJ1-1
CASSLLGRTLNTEAFF
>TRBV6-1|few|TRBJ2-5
CASSLLGGGLETQYF
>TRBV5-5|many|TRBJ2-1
CASSLDVWYNEQFF
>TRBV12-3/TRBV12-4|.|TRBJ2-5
CASRRGEETQYF
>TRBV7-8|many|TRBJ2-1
CASSLLGTAFNEQFF
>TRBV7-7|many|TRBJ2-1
CASSPLVGEQFF
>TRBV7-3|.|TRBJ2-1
CASSLGTTNEQFF
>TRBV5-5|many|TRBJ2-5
CASSLRDRELETQYF
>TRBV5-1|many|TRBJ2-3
CASSLEGWRLRGTDTQYF
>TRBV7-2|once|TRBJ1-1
CASSLGAVLSEAFF
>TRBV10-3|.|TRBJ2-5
CAISVGQGEGETQYF
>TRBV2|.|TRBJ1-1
CASLGAEAFF
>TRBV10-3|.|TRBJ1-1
CAISAGTGYTEAFF
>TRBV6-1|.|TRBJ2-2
CASHKYDGELFF
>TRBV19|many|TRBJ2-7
CASSIQGAAYEQYF
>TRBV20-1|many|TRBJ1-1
CSAKDPGQTEAFF
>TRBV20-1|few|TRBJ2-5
CSAHPGLAGGETQYF
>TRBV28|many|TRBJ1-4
CASSSSGTGVEKLFF
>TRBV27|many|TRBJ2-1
CASSFIAGVDEQFF
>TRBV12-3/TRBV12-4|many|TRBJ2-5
CASSLQGQETQYF
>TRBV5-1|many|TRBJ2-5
CASSFWTSVQETQYF
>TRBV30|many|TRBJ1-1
CAWSYIGGWDTEAFF
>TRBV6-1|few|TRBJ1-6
CASVGGSGNSPLHF
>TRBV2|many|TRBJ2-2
CASRGGAGQNTGELFF
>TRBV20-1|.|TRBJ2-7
CSAHFGGGNEQYF
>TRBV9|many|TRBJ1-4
CASSVGTGRDRGNEKLFF
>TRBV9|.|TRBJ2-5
CASSANSNPDRHQETQYF
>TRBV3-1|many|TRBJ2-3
CASSQELAGGGTDTQYF
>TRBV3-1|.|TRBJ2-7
CASSQLDEQYF
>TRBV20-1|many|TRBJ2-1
CSASGGEQFF
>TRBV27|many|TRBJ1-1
CASSPPPTGATEAFF
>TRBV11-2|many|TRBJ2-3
CASSLDLTSVDTQYF
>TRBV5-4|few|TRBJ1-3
CASSLEGAGIGGNTIYF
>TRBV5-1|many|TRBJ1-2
CASSWTSQGYTF
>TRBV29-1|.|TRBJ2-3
CSVGTSGYRGDTQYF
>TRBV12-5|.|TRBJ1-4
CASARTGTGYEKLFF
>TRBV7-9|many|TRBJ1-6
CASSLALRSSYNSPLHF
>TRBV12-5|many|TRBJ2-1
CASGLVEQFF
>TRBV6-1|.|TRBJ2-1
CASSVDYLYPYNEQFF
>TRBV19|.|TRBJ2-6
CASSQQGAGANVLTF
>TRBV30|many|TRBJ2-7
CAWSLGAEQYF
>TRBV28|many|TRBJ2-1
CASNLPGQGKRGEQFF
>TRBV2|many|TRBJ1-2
CASKFIGTGLYGYTF
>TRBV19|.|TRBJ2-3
CASSREPSGADTQYF
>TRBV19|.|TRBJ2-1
CASSIDPPAGGPSYNEQFF
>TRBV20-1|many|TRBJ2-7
CSARTPGTPSYEQYF
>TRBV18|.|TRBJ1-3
CASSPQGVSSGNTIYF
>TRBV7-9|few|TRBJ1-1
CASSLPGQGLTEAFF
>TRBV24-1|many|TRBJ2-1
CATSDWGGGTSYNEQFF